These 15 T cell receptor beta chains were all obtained from the same sample, sequenced in a study of Ad26.COV2.S vaccination and SARS-CoV-2 variants. Noted treatment: 15 to 20 received Ad26.COV2.S at low or high dose, single or two shots; 5 received placebo; per-sample allocation not given. Samples analyzed were those drawn on day 63 after the first vaccine or placebo injection. Generated by immunoSEQ multiplex PCR, the TCRdb table keeps only in-frame clones and is missing some. The data show fewer than 800,000 clones, more than 70% seen once. The sample here was peripheral blood, taken in a trial of Ad26.COV2.S vaccine versus placebo. All receptors derive from a person aged 18-65 years who received the Ad26.COV2.S COVID-19 vaccine or a placebo.

The chain has TRBV27 and TRBJ1-6, with 7 bases aligning to TRBD1. This CDR3 spans 19 amino acids. CDR1 and CDR2 (germline): MNHEY, SMNVEV (reference sequence). The V and J ends lost 5 bases and 0 bases, in that order; junction bases with no gene match: 13. The CDR3 is CASSPRDSGLGSYNSPLHF. DNA of the CDR3: TGTGCCAGCAGTCCCCGGGACAGTGGTCTGGGCTCCTATAATTCACCCCTCCACTTT.

V is TRBV2 and J is TRBJ1-5; D ambiguous. The CDR3 extends over 13 amino acids. V was shortened by 4 bases and J by 0 bases, with 4 bases between the two germline ends. Germline CDR1 is SNHLY and CDR2 is FYNNEI. The CDR3 loop reads CASSASSNQPQHF. CDR3 coding DNA: TGTGCCAGCAGTGCAAGTAGCAATCAGCCCCAGCATTTT.

The gene calls are TRBV25-1 and TRBJ1-3, with 7 bases matching TRBD1. Trimming took 6 bases from V and 8 from J; bases not matched to a gene: 16. The germline CDR1 and CDR2 sequences are MGHDK and SYGVNS. The CDR3 spans 16 residues. The CDR3 is CASSDRKRQGEDTIYF. As DNA, the CDR3 is TGTGCCAGCAGCGACCGAAAGAGGCAGGGGGAAGACACCATATATTTT.

This chain links TRBV3-1 (or the pseudogene TRBV3-2) with TRBJ2-7; D is unresolved. Trimming pared 0 bases from V and 6 bases from J, leaving 12 bases between. CDR1 and CDR2 (germline): LGHDT, YNNKEL (reference sequence). The CDR3 totals 14 residues. CDR3 in DNA: TGTGCCAGCAGCCAAGATGAAAGGGTTGGCGAGCAGTACTTC. It yields the protein CASSQDERVGEQYF.

This chain connects TRBV7-2 to TRBJ2-7, with D perhaps given as TRBD1 or TRBD2 (5 bases each). The V end was cut by 1 base, the J end by 2 bases, with 9 bases between. Germline V gene lookup returns CDR1 SGHTA and CDR2 FQGNSA. This CDR3 region has 14 residues. The CDR3 nucleotides read TGTGCCAGCAGCTTAGAAAGGGGACCCTACGAGCAGTACTTC. Residues: CASSLERGPYEQYF.

This clone was picked up a small number of times. The identical CDR3 is also encoded by other nucleotide sequences in the sample. The chain joins TRBV9 to TRBJ2-7, with TRBD1 identical over 9 bases. The CDR3 length is 13 residues. The germline gives CDR1 SGDLS, CDR2 YYNGEE. Losses at the gene ends were 3 bases for V and 5 bases for J; bases not matched to a gene: 3. Here the CDR3 reads CASSAGTGNEQYF. As DNA, the CDR3 is TGTGCCAGCAGCGCGGGGACAGGGAACGAGCAGTACTTC.

The chain uses TRBV30 and TRBJ2-5, with 12 bases identical to TRBD2. The CDR3 sequence is 20 residues long. Germline CDR1 GTSNPN, CDR2 SVGIG (reference sequence). After removal of 0 bases from V and 2 bases from J, the junction contained 16 bases not matched to a gene. The CDR3 sequence: CAWSVWLAGGLYGRQETQYF. DNA of the CDR3: TGTGCCTGGAGTGTCTGGCTAGCGGGAGGGCTGTACGGGCGGCAAGAGACCCAGTACTTC.

The CDR3 DNA is TGCGCCAGCAGCCAAGACACAGGGGAAGAGACCCAGTACTTC. Translating it yields CASSQDTGEETQYF. The V call is TRBV5-1, the J call TRBJ2-5; 7 nucleotides line up with TRBD1. Germline lookup yields CDR1 SGHRS and CDR2 YFSETQ. The CDR3 has 14 residues. J lost 3 bases, V lost 4 bases, and 6 bases had no gene match.

This chain joins TRBV7-3 and TRBJ2-3; weak D call: TRBD2 (6 bases). Trimming left V 3 bases short and J 3 bases short, with 10 bases between. CDR1 SGHTA and CDR2 FQGTGA come from the germline V gene. The CDR3 loop spans 14 amino acids. The chain's CDR3 is CASSFGGRTDTQYF. CDR3 DNA sequence: TGTGCCAGCAGCTTTGGGGGGAGAACAGATACGCAGTATTTT.

V and J are TRBV11-2 and TRBJ2-7; 8 bases are shared with TRBD1. With V trimmed by 5 bases and J by 3 bases, 6 bases remained unmatched. Germline CDR1 reads SGHAT; CDR2 reads FQNNGV. The CDR3 sequence is 14 residues long. The CDR3 region is CASSLTGQGYEQYF. DNA for the CDR3: TGTGCCAGCAGCCTCACCGGACAGGGCTACGAGCAGTACTTC.

The V gene is TRBV5-1, the J gene TRBJ2-2, with a tentative D call TRBD1 (5 bases). This CDR3 region has 15 residues. V lost 7 bases and J 8 bases, leaving 21 bases between the germline ends. Germline V gene sequence: CDR1 SGHRS, CDR2 YFSETQ. The CDR3 loop is CASSSTAPGVGELFF. In DNA, the CDR3 is TGCGCCAGCTCCTCGACAGCCCCGGGTGTAGGGGAGCTGTTTTTT.

This clone was seen just once. The chain uses TRBV2 and TRBJ2-5; a possible D gene is TRBD2 (5 bases). The germline CDR1 and CDR2 sequences are SNHLY and FYNNEI. Between the trimmed V and J ends, which lost 6 bases and 0 bases, there was a span of 11 bases. The CDR3 totals 14 residues. The CDR3 DNA sequence: TGTGCCAGCAGGGAGGTCAGGTACCAAGAGACCCAGTACTTC. It yields the protein CASREVRYQETQYF.

The J gene is TRBJ2-7, the V gene TRBV7-2; TRBD2 might be the D (5 bases). Germline CDR1 is SGHTA and CDR2 is FQGNSA. The CDR3 runs to 14 residues. The V end lost 3 bases, the J end lost 5 bases, and 14 bases lay between the germline ends. CDR3 protein: CASSFLGAVDEQYF. CDR3 nucleotide sequence: TGTGCCAGCAGCTTTTTAGGAGCGGTCGACGAGCAGTACTTC.

The chain uses TRBV5-6 and TRBJ2-3, with 9 bases fitting TRBD1. Losses at the gene ends were 3 bases for V and 1 base for J; bases not matched to a gene: 0. CDR3 size: 14 residues. CDR1 SGHDT and CDR2 YYEEEE come from the germline V gene. As DNA, the CDR3 is TGTGCCAGCAGCTGGGACAGGGGCACAGATACGCAGTATTTT. This codes for CASSWDRGTDTQYF.

V usage is TRBV5-1 and J usage is TRBJ1-5; D perhaps matches TRBD1 (6 bases). Trimming pared 2 bases from V and 4 bases from J, leaving 19 bases between. Germline lookup yields CDR1 SGHRS and CDR2 YFSETQ. The CDR3 totals 17 residues. In DNA, the CDR3 is TGCGCCAGCAGCTTCCAAGGACCACAGGGATGGAATCAGCCCCAGCATTTT. It codes for CASSFQGPQGWNQPQHF.